This T cell receptor (beta chain) was retrieved from a study of identical twins. Study results and limitations: Out-of-frame sharing of TCR alpha in monozygotic twins was underestimated by models. Analyses of zero insertions could, in part, be confounded by invariant MAIT and iNKT cells.

Trimming removed 8 bases from V and 5 bases from J; junction bases left unmatched: 11. This CDR3 spans 15 amino acids. Each CDR3 protein gets one entry after TCRdb re-called the 5' RACE reads with MiXCR. Of about 890,000 distinct CDR3 sequences listed, roughly an eighth are singletons. Every sampled donor was Caucasian and healthy. Note on this clonotype: Its cognate antigen is unknown.

These data also formed part of another study, on yellow fever vaccine responses in identical twins.

The source is a woman under 30 in good health. The specimen was PBMCs. The chain has TRBV12-3 or TRBV12-4 and TRBJ2-3, with 9 bases aligning to TRBD1. The CDR3: CASANRDRVIDTQYF. The DNA for the CDR3 is TGTGCCAGCGCAAACCGGGACAGGGTCATAGATACGCAGTATTTT.